Described below is a single T cell receptor (beta chain) sequence and its context. Its antigen target is currently unknown. The input lacks base qualities; no much larger clone sits a single base away. TCRbeta CDR3 regions were amplified from genomic DNA using the immunoSEQ Assay, a bias-controlled multiplex PCR. In the original analysis: Within the assay, amplification of reference gene primers was used to estimate how many nucleated cells each sample contained. To quantify the absolute abundance of each unique TCRbeta CDR3 rearrangement, sequence reads were collapsed and filtered. For each sample, productive Simpson clonality was calculated by taking the square root of Simpson's diversity index across productive rearrangements. As stored in TCRdb, this immuneACCESS dataset retains in-frame rearrangements with V and J assigned. A fraction of the clones does not appear; measured against another copy, unresolved V genes explain less than half of the discrepancy, and the remainder lacks a known reason. For V, J and clone size, that table is used; D and trimming come from the DNA. This sample comprises 160,000 or so clones, 85% of them detected only once. About 0.95% of the sample lies in the top ten.

This record comes from a study of blood T cell repertoires in COVID-19 (TCRdb year 2020). For the wider study: Samples from collaborators originated in the United States, Italy and Spain and spanned both the acute and convalescent phases of COVID-19. Subjects who had been exposed to COVID-19, were actively infected with it, or had recovered from it provided the deeply sampled blood TCRbeta repertoires that made up the dataset. The samples were drawn from the first 160 participants of the ongoing ImmuneRACE study and from 950 to 1,500 subjects provided by 6 global collaborators. Where HLA class I and class II types were available, the types were taken from metadata supplied by the sample provider, not from assay-based typing. Nearly every sample came with metadata listing a de-identified subject ID, COVID-19 status, age in years and sex. The prospective study material was composed of cDNA or gDNA derived from T cells, B-cell-depleted T cells, or PBMCs. The repertoires were released in a freely available public database intended as a resource for research on the immune response to SARS-CoV-2.

For CDR1 and CDR2, the germline V gene lists SGHRS and YFSETQ. At the junction V is shortened by 1 base and J by 0 bases; bases outside the gene matches: 2. The CDR3 holds 16 amino acids from the cysteine to the phenylalanine. Of all the DNA, just the CDR3 is kept, 48 bases in frame from base 1. The study at large found these results: The quantity of clinical and demographic metadata differed by source and by participant and was supplied without curation.

Whole blood was collected in K2EDTA tubes by collaborating institutions according to the institutions' own protocols. Collaborator samples were shipped for TCRbeta analysis as frozen whole blood, isolated PBMCs, or DNA extracted from either sample type. The chain joins TRBV5-1 to TRBJ1-4; 8 middle bases align to TRBD1. The source material was peripheral blood. This clonotype originated in a man aged 40-49 years with acute or convalescent COVID-19. The DNA reads TGCGCCAGCAGCTTGACACAGGGGGCAACTAATGAAAAACTGTTTTTT. Translated, this gives CASSLTQGATNEKLFF.